The TCR beta chain described here comes from a study of T-cell reconstitution after alpha-beta-depleted transplantation in children. The CDR3 runs to 14 residues. Trimming cost V 3 bases and J 2 bases; bases outside gene matches: 4. CDR1 and CDR2 from the germline V gene are SGDLS and YYNGEE. This clonotype has at least ten counts. Unique molecular identifiers were used in preparing the TCRbeta library. MiXCR, applied by TCRdb to the PCR reads, yields one record per CDR3 protein. The table has 440,000 or so distinct CDR3 sequences, roughly a tenth seen once. This TCR came from a human donor who donated a stem cell graft to a child with acute myeloid leukemia. This chain links TRBV9 with TRBJ1-1; 7 positions match TRBD1. This specimen consisted of PBMCs from the stem cell graft donor, obtained from the stem cell graft. The CDR3 DNA is TGTGCCAGCAGCGGACGGGACAGCAACACTGAAGCTTTCTTT. Translation: CASSGRDSNTEAFF.